This T cell receptor (beta chain) was recovered during a study of blood T cell repertoires in COVID-19. As for the study in general: Acute and convalescent COVID-19 samples came from the United States, Italy and Spain. T cells, B-cell-depleted T cells, or PBMCs provided the cDNA or gDNA that served as material.

Grouping used clinical history reported by participants in a survey and questionnaire. CDR1 is SGDLS and CDR2 is YYNGEE in the germline V gene. V dropped 0 bases and J dropped 0 bases, with 6 bases sitting between them. The CDR3 extends over 14 amino acids. The table came from immunoSEQ multiplex PCR; TCRdb's copy has only in-frame clones and leaves some out. Among around 390,000 clones listed, more than 75% were seen once. Sequencing was performed on PBMCs or T cells enriched from blood (not recorded which). The rearrangement joins TRBV9 to TRBJ1-2; D call uncertain. The sequence derives from a woman between 45 and 60 years old who had recovered from COVID-19. The CDR3 DNA reads as TGTGCCAGCAGCGTAGCTTTAGCTAACTATGGCTACACCTTC. Protein: CASSVALANYGYTF. The full variable domain, in which reference TRBV9 and TRBJ1-2 provide the parts outside the CDR3, is DSGVTQTPKHLITATGQRVTLRCSPRSGDLSVYWYQQSLDQGLQFLIQYYNGEERAKGNILERFSAQQFPDLHSELNLSSLELGDSALYFCASSVALANYGYTFGSGTRLTVV.